The subject of this entry is one T cell receptor (beta chain). Single viable CD3+CD4+CD8-CD45RO+ cells were sorted as the memory CD4+ T cells. Germline loops: CDR1 LGHNT, CDR2 FRNRAP. There are 15 residues in the CDR3. J lost 0 bases, V lost 6 bases, and 5 bases had no gene match. The data stem from a study of memory CD4+ T cells and cytomegalovirus serostatus. Original handling: Out-of-frame sequences were removed, leaving 2,000,000 or so distinct TCRbeta sequences. The table came from immunoSEQ multiplex PCR; TCRdb's copy has only in-frame clones and leaves some out. The V and J calls and clone size were taken over from that table, and D and trimming were inferred from the DNA. This table has around 32,000 clones, about 80% appearing once.

The clonotype originates from an adult in good health and CMV-seronegative. Some clones in this sample may be carry-over from other donors' samples. This chain joins TRBV12-5 and TRBJ1-5; 7 bases are a match to TRBD1. Sample: memory CD4+ T cells from blood. The CDR3 bases are TGTGCTAGTGGGAAGGACAGGATTAGCAATCAGCCCCAGCATTTT. It is translated as CASGKDRISNQPQHF.